Described below is a single TCR beta chain sequence and its context. Profiling relied on immunoSEQ multiplex PCR, and the TCRdb table lists in-frame clones only, not all of them. The sample comprises some 300,000 clones, roughly 90% of which are singletons, and 8% to 10% rests with the top ten. The CDR3 loop spans 14 amino acids. Germline CDR1 is SEHNR and CDR2 is FQNEAQ (reference sequence). Trimming took off 2 bases at V and 1 base at J, with 8 bases between the two ends. The entry originates in a study of blood T cell repertoires in COVID-19. The TCR was taken from a middle-aged woman who had recovered from COVID-19. The sample consisted of PBMCs or T cells enriched from blood (not recorded which). The J gene is TRBJ1-1, the V gene TRBV7-9; TRBD1 might be the D (6 bases). CDR3 nucleotide sequence: TGTGCCAGCAGCTTACGACAGGCGAACACTGAAGCTTTCTTT. Its protein product is CASSLRQANTEAFF.